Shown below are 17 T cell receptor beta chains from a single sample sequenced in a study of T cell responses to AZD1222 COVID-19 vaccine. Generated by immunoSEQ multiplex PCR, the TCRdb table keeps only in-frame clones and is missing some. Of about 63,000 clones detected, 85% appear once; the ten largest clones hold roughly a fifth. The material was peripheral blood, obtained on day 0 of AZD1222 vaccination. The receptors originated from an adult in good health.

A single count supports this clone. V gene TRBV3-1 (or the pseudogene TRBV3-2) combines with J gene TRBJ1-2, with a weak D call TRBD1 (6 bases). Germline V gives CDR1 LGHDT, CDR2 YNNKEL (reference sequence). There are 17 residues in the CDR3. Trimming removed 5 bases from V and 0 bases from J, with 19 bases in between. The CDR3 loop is CASSKQGGRITNYGYTF. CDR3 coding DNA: TGTGCCAGCAGCAAACAGGGCGGGAGAATAACTAACTATGGCTACACCTTC.

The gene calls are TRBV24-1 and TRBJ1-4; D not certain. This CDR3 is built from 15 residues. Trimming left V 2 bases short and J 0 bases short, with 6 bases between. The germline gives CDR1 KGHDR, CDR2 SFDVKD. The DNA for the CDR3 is TGTGCCACCAGTGATTCACTTGCAACTAATGAAAAACTGTTTTTT. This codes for CATSDSLATNEKLFF.

The CDR3 sequence is CASSYSPIGELFF. Written as DNA, the CDR3 is TGTGCCAGCAGTTACTCGCCGATCGGGGAGCTGTTTTTT. The chain uses TRBV6-5 and TRBJ2-2, with D unclear. Between the trimmed V and J ends, which lost 0 bases and 7 bases, there was a span of 6 bases. Germline V gives CDR1 MNHEY, CDR2 SVGAGI. The CDR3 runs to 13 residues.

CDR3 region: CAISESSPGLAGDNNEQFF. The CDR3 DNA is TGTGCCATCAGTGAGTCGTCTCCGGGACTAGCGGGGGATAACAATGAGCAGTTCTTC. The chain combines TRBV10-3 with TRBJ2-1, with 14 bases lining up with TRBD2. The J segment lost 5 bases and the V segment lost 0 bases, leaving 9 bases of the junction unmatched. The CDR3 covers 19 residues. CDR1 ENHRY and CDR2 SYGVKD come from the germline V gene.

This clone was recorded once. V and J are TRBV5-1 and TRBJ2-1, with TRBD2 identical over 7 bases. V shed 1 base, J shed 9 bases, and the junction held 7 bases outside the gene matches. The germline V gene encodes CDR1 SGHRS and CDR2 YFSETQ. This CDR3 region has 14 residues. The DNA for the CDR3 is TGCGCCAGCAGCTTGAACGGGAGGTTAGTTGAGCAGTTCTTC. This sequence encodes CASSLNGRLVEQFF. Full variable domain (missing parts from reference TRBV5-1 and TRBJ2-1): KAGVTQTPRYLIKTRGQQVTLSCSPISGHRSVSWYQQTPGQGLQFLFEYFSETQRNKGNFPGRFSGRQFSNSRSEMNVSTLELGDSALYLCASSLNGRLVEQFFGPGTRLTVL.

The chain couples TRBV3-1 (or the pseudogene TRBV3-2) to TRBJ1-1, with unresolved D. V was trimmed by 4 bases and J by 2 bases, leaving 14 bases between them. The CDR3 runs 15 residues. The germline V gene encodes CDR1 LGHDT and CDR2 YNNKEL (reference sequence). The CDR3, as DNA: TGTGCCAGCAGCCCCCCGAAACAGCTAAACACTGAAGCTTTCTTT. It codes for CASSPPKQLNTEAFF.

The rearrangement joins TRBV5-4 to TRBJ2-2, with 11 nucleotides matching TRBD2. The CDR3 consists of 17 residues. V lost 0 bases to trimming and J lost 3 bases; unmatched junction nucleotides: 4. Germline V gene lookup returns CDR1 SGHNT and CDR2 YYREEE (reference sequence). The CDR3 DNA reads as TGTGCCAGCAGCTTGGCTAGCGGGGGGCCTGACACCGGGGAGCTGTTTTTT. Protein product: CASSLASGGPDTGELFF.

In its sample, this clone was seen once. The CDR3 reads CASSPSWTGGSSGYTF. CDR3 nucleotides: TGTGCCAGCAGCCCCTCCTGGACAGGGGGTTCAAGCGGCTACACCTTC. The J gene is TRBJ1-2, the V gene TRBV3-1 (or the pseudogene TRBV3-2), with 10 positions matching TRBD1. V shed 4 bases and J 8 bases; nucleotides not matched to a gene: 13. CDR3 size: 16 residues. Germline-derived CDR1 and CDR2 are LGHDT and YNNKEL (reference sequence).

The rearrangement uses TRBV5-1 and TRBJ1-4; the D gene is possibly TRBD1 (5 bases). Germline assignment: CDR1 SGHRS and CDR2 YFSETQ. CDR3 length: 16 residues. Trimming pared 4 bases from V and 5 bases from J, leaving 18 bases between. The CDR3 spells CASSPNRGSVNEKLFF. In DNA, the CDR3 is TGCGCCAGCAGCCCTAACCGGGGGTCCGTAAATGAAAAACTGTTTTTT.

CDR3 loop: CASSAPHGSSYNSPLHF. In DNA, the CDR3 is TGTGCCAGCAGTGCCCCACATGGGAGCTCCTATAATTCACCCCTCCACTTT. This chain connects TRBV6-1 to TRBJ1-6; no clear D. The CDR3 sequence is 17 residues long. Germline loops: CDR1 MNHNS, CDR2 SASEGT. Deletions cut 4 bases from V and 0 bases from J, with 13 bases between.

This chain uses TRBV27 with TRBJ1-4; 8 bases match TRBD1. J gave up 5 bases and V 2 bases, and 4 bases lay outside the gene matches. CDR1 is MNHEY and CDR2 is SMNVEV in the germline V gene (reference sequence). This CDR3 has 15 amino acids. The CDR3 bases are TGTGCCAGCAGTTTACAGGGGGCGCCGAATGAAAAACTGTTTTTT. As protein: CASSLQGAPNEKLFF.

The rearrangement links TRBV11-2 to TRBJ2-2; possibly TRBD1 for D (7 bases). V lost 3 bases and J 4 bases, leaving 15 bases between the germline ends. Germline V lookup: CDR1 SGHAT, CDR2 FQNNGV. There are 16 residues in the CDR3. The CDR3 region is CASSLPGGLGTGELFF. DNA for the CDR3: TGTGCCAGCAGCTTGCCAGGGGGGCTTGGCACCGGGGAGCTGTTTTTT.

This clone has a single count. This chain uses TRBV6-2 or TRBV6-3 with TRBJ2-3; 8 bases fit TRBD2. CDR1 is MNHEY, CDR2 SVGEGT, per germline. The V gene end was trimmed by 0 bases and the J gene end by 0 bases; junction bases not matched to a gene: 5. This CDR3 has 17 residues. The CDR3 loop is CASSYSTSGGSTDTQYF. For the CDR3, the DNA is TGTGCCAGCAGTTACTCGACAAGCGGGGGTAGCACAGATACGCAGTATTTT.

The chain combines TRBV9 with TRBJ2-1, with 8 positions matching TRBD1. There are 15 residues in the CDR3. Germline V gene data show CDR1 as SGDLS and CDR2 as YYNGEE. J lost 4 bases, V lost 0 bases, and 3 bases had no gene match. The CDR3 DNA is TGTGCCAGCAGCGTAGACGGACAGGGATACAATGAGCAGTTCTTC. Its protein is CASSVDGQGYNEQFF.

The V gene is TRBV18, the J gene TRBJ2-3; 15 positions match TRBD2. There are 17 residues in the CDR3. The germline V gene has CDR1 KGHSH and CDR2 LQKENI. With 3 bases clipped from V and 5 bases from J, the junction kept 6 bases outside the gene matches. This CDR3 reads CASSPGGLAGGKDTQYF. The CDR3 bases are TGTGCCAGCTCACCTGGCGGACTAGCGGGGGGGAAAGATACGCAGTATTTT.

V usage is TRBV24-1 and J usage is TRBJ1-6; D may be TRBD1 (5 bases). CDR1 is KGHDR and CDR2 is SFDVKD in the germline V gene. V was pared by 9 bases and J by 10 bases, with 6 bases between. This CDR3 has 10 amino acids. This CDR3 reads CATWTSPLHF. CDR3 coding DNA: TGTGCCACCTGGACATCACCCCTCCACTTT.

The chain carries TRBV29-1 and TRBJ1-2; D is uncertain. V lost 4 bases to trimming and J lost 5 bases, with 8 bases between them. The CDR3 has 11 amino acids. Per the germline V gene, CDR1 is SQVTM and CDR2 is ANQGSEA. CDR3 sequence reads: CSVAGVYGYTF. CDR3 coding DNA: TGCAGCGTTGCAGGAGTTTATGGCTACACCTTC.